This T cell receptor (beta chain) appears in the sequencing data of a study of T cells in Graves' hyperthyroidism and ophthalmopathy. This clonotype appeared a few times. Its antigen remains unknown. Study observations and caveats: In blood, most of the thyroid clonotypes expanded above 0.001 were also present. The model predicted ophthalmopathy a median around seven months before onset. In simple terms, a model built on 13 V-J features told ophthalmopathy apart from stable hyperthyroidism.

Clinical symptoms, serum thyroxine and TRAb, thyroid ultrasound and orbital computed tomography together formed the diagnostic basis. Germline V lookup: CDR1 ENHRY, CDR2 SYGVKD. The CDR3 covers 13 residues. The V gene lost 7 bases and the J gene lost 9 bases, with 13 bases spanning the gap. Amplified TCR beta CDR3 regions derived from RNA transcripts. During a first-round RT-PCR of the TCR CDR3, the HTBI primer set was used. MiXCR, run by TCRdb on the multiplex PCR reads, gives a single entry per CDR3 protein. The table includes hundreds of thousands of distinct CDR3 sequences, about 15% detected once.

The chain employs TRBV10-3 and TRBJ1-6; D remains unclear. Sequenced sample: blood. This sequence originates from a woman aged 30 to 39 with Graves' hyperthyroidism that later progressed to Graves' ophthalmopathy. The CDR3: CAITGEGGSPLHF. For the CDR3, the DNA is TGTGCCATCACTGGGGAGGGTGGTTCACCCCTCCACTTT.